What follows are 8 T cell receptor beta chains derived from one specimen sequenced in a study of molecular identifiers for immune sequencing clone quantification. TCRdb re-called the PCR reads through MiXCR, storing one row per CDR3 protein. The sample lists about 510,000 distinct CDR3 sequences; 20% to 25% were seen once. The sample comprised naive CD8+ T cells from blood, with Jurkat cell RNA spiked in. Specified subset: FACS-sorted CD8+CD4-CCR7+CD45RA+ naive T cells. Receptor source: a human donor in good health. Some libraries in this study had Jurkat cell RNA spiked in.

On this clonotype: A much larger clone lies one base from this, so it may be a read error. The conserved closing phenylalanine or tryptophan is absent in this CDR3, likely reflecting a read error. The gene calls are TRBV7-9 and TRBJ2-3, with D perhaps TRBD1 or TRBD2 (5 bases each). The CDR3 consists of 15 residues. The germline gives CDR1 SEHNR, CDR2 FQNEAQ (reference sequence). V lost 1 base and J 2 bases, leaving 10 bases between the germline ends. In DNA, the CDR3 is TGTGCCAGCAGCTTAGTCGTGGGGACCACAGATACGCAGTATTCT. It is translated as CASSLVVGTTDTQYS.

DNA of the CDR3: TGTGCCAGCAGTTTAGGGCGGACCACATCCTACGAGCAGTACTTC. Amino acids: CASSLGRTTSYEQYF. The chain couples TRBV28 to TRBJ2-7; no definite D call. Germline CDR1 MDHEN, CDR2 SYDVKM. The CDR3 is made up of 15 amino acids. V was cut by 2 bases and J by 1 base, with 12 bases left in between.

V is TRBV12-3 or TRBV12-4 and J is TRBJ1-3; D might be TRBD1 (5 bases). The CDR3 totals 14 residues. V was shortened by 7 bases and J by 2 bases, with 12 bases between the two germline ends. The CDR3 DNA reads as TGTGCCAGCACTTCGTGGGGCGCTGGAAACACCATATATTTT. Translating it yields CASTSWGAGNTIYF.

The rearrangement joins TRBV5-1 to TRBJ1-2, with D unresolved. Germline V CDR1 and CDR2: SGHRS, YFSETQ. The CDR3 is 14 residues long. V was clipped by 0 bases and J by 2 bases, with 8 bases between them. CDR3 bases: TGCGCCAGCAGCTTGGCCCCGGAAAACTATGGCTACACCTTC. This codes for CASSLAPENYGYTF.

On this clonotype: The conserved phenylalanine or tryptophan normally closing the CDR3 is absent here, so this likely arose from a read error. The chain joins TRBV10-3 to TRBJ2-3, with TRBD2 identical over 10 bases. The germline V gene encodes CDR1 ENHRY and CDR2 SYGVKD. Germline trimming cut 1 base from V and 0 bases from J; bases unmatched to any gene: 1. The CDR3 consists of 16 residues. The CDR3 is CAISELAGGSTDTQYS. The DNA for the CDR3 is TGTGCCATCAGTGAGTTAGCGGGAGGCAGCACAGATACGCAGTATTCT.

This clonotype was observed a few times. The J gene is TRBJ2-5, the V gene TRBV13; 9 positions match TRBD1. V gave up 5 bases and J gave up 7 bases; unmatched junction bases: 11. This CDR3 is built from 15 residues. Germline V gene sequence: CDR1 PRHDT, CDR2 FYEKMQ (reference sequence). The CDR3 sequence is CASSAREDRGATQYF. The CDR3 DNA follows: TGTGCCAGCAGCGCCCGCGAGGACAGGGGTGCGACCCAGTACTTC.

In nucleotides, the CDR3 is TGCAGCGCCACCTCGGGACAGGTGCAAGAGACCCAGTACTTC. This encodes CSATSGQVQETQYF. The chain recombines TRBV29-1 with TRBJ2-5; 8 bases fit TRBD1. Germline V CDR1 and CDR2: SQVTM, ANQGSEA. The CDR3 is 14 amino acids. V gave up 7 bases and J gave up 2 bases; unmatched junction bases: 9. Variable domain in full (rest from reference TRBV29-1 and TRBJ2-5): SAVISQKPSRDICQRGTSLTIQCQVDSQVTMMFWYRQQPGQSLTLIATANQGSEATYESGFVIDKFPISRPNLTFSTLTVSNMSPEDSSIYLCSATSGQVQETQYFGPGTRLLVL.

This clonotype was seen more than once but under ten times. The rearrangement uses TRBV5-6 and TRBJ1-5; a possible D gene is TRBD1 (6 bases). V dropped 4 bases and J dropped 1 base, with 12 bases sitting between them. Looked up from germline, CDR1 is SGHDT and CDR2 is YYEEEE. The CDR3 loop spans 15 amino acids. This CDR3 is CASSQAGASNQPQHF. In DNA, the CDR3 is TGTGCCAGCAGCCAGGCGGGGGCGAGCAATCAGCCCCAGCATTTT.